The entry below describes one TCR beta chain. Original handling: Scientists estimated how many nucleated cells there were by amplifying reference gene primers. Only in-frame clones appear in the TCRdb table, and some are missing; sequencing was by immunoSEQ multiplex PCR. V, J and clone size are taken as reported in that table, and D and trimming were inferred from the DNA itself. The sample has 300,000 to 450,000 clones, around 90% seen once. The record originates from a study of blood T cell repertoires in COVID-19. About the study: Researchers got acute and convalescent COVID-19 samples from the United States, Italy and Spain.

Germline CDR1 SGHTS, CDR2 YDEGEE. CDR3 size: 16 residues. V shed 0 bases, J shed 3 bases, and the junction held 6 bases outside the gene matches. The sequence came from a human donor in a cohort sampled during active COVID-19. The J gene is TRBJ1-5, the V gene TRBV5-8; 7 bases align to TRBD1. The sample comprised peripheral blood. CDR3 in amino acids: CASSLGQGLSNQPQHF. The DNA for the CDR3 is TGTGCCAGCAGCTTGGGACAGGGCCTTTCCAATCAGCCCCAGCATTTT.